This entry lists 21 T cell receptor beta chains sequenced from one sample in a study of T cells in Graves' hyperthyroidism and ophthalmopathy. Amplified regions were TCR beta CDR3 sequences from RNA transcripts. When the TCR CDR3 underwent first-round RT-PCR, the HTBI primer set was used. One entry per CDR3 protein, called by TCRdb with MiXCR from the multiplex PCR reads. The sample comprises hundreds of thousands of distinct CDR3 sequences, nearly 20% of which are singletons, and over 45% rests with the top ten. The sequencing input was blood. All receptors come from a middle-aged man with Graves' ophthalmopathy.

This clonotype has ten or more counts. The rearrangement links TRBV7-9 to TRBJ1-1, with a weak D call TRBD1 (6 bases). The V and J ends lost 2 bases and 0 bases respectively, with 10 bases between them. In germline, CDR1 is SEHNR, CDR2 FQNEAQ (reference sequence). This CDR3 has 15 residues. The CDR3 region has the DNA TGTGCCAGCAGCTTAAAAGGACAGATGAACACTGAAGCTTTCTTT. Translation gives CASSLKGQMNTEAFF.

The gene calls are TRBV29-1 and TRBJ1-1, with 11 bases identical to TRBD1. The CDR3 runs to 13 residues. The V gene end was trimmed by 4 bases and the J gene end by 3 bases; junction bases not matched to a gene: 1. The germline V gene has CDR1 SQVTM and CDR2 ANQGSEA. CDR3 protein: CSVGDRGYTEAFF. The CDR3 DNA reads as TGCAGCGTTGGGGACAGGGGGTACACTGAAGCTTTCTTT. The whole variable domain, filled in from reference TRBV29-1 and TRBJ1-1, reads SAVISQKPSRDICQRGTSLTIQCQVDSQVTMMFWYRQQPGQSLTLIATANQGSEATYESGFVIDKFPISRPNLTFSTLTVSNMSPEDSSIYLCSVGDRGYTEAFFGQGTRLTVV.

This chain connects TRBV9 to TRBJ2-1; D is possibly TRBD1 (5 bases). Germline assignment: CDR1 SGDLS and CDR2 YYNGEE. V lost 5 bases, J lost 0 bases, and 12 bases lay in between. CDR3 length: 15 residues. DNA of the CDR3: TGTGCCAGCAGAGAAGGGGCTATCTCCTACAATGAGCAGTTCTTC. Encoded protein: CASREGAISYNEQFF.

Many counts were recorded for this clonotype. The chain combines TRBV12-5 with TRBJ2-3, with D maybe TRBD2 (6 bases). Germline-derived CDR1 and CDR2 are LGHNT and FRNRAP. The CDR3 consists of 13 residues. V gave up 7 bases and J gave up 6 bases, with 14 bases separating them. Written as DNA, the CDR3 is TGTGCTAGTGCAGTACGGGGGACGGATACGCAGTATTTT. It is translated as CASAVRGTDTQYF.

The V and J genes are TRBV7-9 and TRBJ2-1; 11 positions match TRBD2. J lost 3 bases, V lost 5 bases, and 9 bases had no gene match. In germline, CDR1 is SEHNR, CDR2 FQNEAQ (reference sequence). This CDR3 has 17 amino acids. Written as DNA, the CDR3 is TGTGCCAGCAGCCCCGAGTTGGGGACTAGCGGCTACAATGAGCAGTTCTTC. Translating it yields CASSPELGTSGYNEQFF.

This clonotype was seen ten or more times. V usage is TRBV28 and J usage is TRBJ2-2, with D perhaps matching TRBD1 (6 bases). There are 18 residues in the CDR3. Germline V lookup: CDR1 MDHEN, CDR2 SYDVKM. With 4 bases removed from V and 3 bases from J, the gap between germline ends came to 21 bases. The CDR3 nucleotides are TGTGCCAGCAGTTGGGGGCTGGGCGGGTCTAATCACACCGGGGAGCTGTTTTTT. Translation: CASSWGLGGSNHTGELFF.

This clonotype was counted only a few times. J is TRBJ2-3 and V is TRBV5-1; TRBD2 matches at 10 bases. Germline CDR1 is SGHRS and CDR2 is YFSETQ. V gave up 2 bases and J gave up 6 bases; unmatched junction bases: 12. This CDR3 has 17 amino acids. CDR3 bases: TGCGCCAGCAGCTTCCCTAGAGCGGGAGGGCCAGCGGATACGCAGTATTTT. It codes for CASSFPRAGGPADTQYF.

The CDR3 coding sequence is TGTGCCAGCAGCGTAGGGTTCAGGGGATTGACGGAGACCCAGTACTTC. Encoded protein: CASSVGFRGLTETQYF. This chain links TRBV9 with TRBJ2-5, with D possibly being TRBD1 (6 bases). The germline V gene encodes CDR1 SGDLS and CDR2 YYNGEE. Trimming removed 0 bases at V and 5 bases at J, with 17 bases between. This CDR3 region has 16 residues.

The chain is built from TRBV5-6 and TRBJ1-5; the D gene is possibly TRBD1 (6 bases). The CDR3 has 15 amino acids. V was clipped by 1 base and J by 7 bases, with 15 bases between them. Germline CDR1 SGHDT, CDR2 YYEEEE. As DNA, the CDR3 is TGTGCCAGCAGCTTGTTTGCCAGGGGAGAGCAGCCCCAGCATTTT. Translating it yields CASSLFARGEQPQHF.

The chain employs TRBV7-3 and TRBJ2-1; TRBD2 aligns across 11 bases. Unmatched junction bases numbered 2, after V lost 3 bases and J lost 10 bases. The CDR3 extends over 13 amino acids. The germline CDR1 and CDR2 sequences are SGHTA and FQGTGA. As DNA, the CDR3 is TGTGCCAGCAGCTTGACTAGCGGGACAGAGCAGTTCTTC. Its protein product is CASSLTSGTEQFF.

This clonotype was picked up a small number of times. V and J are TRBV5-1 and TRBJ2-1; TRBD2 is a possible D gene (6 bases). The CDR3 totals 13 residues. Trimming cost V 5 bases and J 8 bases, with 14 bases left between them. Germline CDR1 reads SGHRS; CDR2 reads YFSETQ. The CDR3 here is CASRRDPRDEQFF. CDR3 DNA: TGCGCCAGCAGGCGGGACCCTCGAGATGAGCAGTTCTTC. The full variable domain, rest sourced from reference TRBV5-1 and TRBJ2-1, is KAGVTQTPRYLIKTRGQQVTLSCSPISGHRSVSWYQQTPGQGLQFLFEYFSETQRNKGNFPGRFSGRQFSNSRSEMNVSTLELGDSALYLCASRRDPRDEQFFGPGTRLTVL.

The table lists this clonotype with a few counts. CDR3 in amino acids: CSAPGGGEGYTF. The CDR3 nucleotides read TGCAGTGCCCCGGGGGGAGGGGAAGGCTACACCTTC. The rearrangement uses TRBV20-1 and TRBJ1-2, with D tentatively TRBD1 (5 bases). The CDR3 runs 12 residues. The germline CDR1 and CDR2 sequences are DFQATT and SNEGSKA (reference sequence). Trimming left V 6 bases short and J 8 bases short, with 16 bases between.

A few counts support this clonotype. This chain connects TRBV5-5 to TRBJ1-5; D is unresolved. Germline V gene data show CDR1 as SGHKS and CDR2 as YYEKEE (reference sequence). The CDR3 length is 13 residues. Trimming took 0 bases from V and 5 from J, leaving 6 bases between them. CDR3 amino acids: CASSLDWYQPQHF. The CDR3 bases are TGTGCCAGCAGCTTGGACTGGTATCAGCCCCAGCATTTT.

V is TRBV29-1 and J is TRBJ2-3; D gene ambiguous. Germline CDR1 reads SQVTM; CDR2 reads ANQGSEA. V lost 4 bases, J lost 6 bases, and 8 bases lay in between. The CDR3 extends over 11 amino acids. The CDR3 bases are TGCAGCGTTGGGTGGGCTGATACGCAGTATTTT. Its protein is CSVGWADTQYF.

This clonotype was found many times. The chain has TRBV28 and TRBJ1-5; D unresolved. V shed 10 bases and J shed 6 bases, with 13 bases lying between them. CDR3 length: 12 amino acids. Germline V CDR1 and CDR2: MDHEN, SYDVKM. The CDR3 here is CATRLPGQPQHF. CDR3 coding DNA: TGTGCCACCAGACTGCCGGGTCAGCCCCAGCATTTT.

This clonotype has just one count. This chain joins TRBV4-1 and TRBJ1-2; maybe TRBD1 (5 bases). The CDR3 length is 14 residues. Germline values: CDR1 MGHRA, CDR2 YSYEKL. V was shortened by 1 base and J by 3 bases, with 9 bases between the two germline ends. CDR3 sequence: CASSQGGSHYGYTF. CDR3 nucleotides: TGCGCCAGCAGCCAAGGGGGCTCCCACTATGGCTACACCTTC.

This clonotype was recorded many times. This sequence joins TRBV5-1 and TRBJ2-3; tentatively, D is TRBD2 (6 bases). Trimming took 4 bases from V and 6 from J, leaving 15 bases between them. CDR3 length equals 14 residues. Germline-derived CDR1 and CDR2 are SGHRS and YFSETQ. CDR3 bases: TGCGCCAGCAGCGAAGGGACTCCCTCTGATACGCAGTATTTT. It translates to CASSEGTPSDTQYF.

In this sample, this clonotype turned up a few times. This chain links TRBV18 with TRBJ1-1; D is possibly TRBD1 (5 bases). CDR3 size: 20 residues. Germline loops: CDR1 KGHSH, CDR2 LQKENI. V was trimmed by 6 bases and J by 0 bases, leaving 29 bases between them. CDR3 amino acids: CASSLDHRGYQIIVNTEAFF. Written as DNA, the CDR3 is TGTGCCAGCTCTCTAGACCATCGGGGGTATCAAATTATCGTGAACACTGAAGCTTTCTTT.

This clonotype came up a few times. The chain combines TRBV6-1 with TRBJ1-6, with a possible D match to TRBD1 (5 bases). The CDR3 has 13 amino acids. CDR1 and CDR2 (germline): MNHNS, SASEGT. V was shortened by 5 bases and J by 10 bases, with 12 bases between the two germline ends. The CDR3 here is CASSQGWGSPLHF. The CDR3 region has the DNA TGTGCCAGCAGTCAAGGATGGGGCTCACCCCTCCACTTT.

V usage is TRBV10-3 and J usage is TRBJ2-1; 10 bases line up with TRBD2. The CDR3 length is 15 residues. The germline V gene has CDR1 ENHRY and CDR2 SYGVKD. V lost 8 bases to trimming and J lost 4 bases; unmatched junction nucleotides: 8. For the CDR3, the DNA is TGTGCCATCGGCCAGCGGGAGGGCCAATACAATGAGCAGTTCTTC. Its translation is CAIGQREGQYNEQFF.

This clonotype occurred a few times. Written as DNA, the CDR3 is TGTGCCAGCAGCCAAGGTCCAGGGACTAGCAGCGAGCAGTTCTTC. The encoded protein is CASSQGPGTSSEQFF. This chain uses TRBV3-1 with TRBJ2-1, with 9 bases matching TRBD2. Germline V gene sequence: CDR1 LGHDT, CDR2 YNNKEL (reference sequence). This CDR3 has 15 residues. V lost 1 base, J lost 10 bases, and 8 bases stayed unmatched.